This T cell receptor (beta chain) was sequenced during a study of blood T cell repertoires in COVID-19. The CDR3 runs to 17 residues. Germline V gene data show CDR1 as LGHNA and CDR2 as YSLEER. V was pared by 4 bases and J by 0 bases, with 13 bases between. Generated by immunoSEQ multiplex PCR, the TCRdb table keeps only in-frame clones and is missing some. The sample has around 250,000 clones, about nine tenths seen once. This TCR came from a woman in her twenties or thirties with active or convalescent COVID-19. The chain couples TRBV4-3 to TRBJ2-6; D not certain. The specimen sequenced was peripheral blood. CDR3 residues: CASSLTPTLSGANVLTF. The DNA of the CDR3 is TGCGCCAGCAGCCTCACGCCCACTCTCTCTGGGGCCAACGTCCTGACTTTC.